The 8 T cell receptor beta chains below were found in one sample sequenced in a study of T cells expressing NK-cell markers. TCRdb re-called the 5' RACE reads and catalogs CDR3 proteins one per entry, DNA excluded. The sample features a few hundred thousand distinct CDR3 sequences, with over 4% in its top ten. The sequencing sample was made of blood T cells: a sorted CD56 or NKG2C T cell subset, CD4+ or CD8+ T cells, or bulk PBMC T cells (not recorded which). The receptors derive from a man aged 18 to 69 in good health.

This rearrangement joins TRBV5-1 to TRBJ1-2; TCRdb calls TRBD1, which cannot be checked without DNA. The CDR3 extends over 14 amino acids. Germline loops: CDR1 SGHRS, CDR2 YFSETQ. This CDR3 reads CASSTNRGLAGYTF.

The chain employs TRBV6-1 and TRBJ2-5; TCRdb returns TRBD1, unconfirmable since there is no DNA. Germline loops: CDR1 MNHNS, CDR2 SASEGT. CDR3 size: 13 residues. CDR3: CASRTGGAETQYF.

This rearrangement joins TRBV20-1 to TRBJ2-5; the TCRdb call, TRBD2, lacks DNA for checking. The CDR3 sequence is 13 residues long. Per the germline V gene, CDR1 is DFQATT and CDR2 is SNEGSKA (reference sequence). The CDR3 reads CSAPGTYEKTQYF.

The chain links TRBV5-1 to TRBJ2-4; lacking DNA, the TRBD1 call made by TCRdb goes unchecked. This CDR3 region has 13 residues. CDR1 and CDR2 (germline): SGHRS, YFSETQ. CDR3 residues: CASRSTGGVIQYF.

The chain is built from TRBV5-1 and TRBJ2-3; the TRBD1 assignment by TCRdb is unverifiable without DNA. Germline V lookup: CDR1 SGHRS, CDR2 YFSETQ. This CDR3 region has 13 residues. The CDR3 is CASSGGGTDTQYF. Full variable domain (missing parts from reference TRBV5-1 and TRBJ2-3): KAGVTQTPRYLIKTRGQQVTLSCSPISGHRSVSWYQQTPGQGLQFLFEYFSETQRNKGNFPGRFSGRQFSNSRSEMNVSTLELGDSALYLCASSGGGTDTQYFGPGTRLTVL.

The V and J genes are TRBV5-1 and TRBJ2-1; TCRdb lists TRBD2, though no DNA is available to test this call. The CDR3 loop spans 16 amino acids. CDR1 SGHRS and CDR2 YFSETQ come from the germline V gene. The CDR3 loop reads CASSYTSGGDYNEQFF. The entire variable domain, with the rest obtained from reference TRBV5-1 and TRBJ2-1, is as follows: KAGVTQTPRYLIKTRGQQVTLSCSPISGHRSVSWYQQTPGQGLQFLFEYFSETQRNKGNFPGRFSGRQFSNSRSEMNVSTLELGDSALYLCASSYTSGGDYNEQFFGPGTRLTVL.

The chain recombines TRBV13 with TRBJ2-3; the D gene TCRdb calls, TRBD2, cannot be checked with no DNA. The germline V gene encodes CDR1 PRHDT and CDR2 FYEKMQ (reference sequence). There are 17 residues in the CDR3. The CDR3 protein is CASSSPGLAIGTDTQYF. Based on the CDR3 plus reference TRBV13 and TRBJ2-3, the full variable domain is AAGVIQSPRHLIKEKRETATLKCYPIPRHDTVYWYQQGPGQDPQFLISFYEKMQSDKGSIPDRFSAQQFSDYHSELNMSSLELGDSALYFCASSSPGLAIGTDTQYFGPGTRLTVL.

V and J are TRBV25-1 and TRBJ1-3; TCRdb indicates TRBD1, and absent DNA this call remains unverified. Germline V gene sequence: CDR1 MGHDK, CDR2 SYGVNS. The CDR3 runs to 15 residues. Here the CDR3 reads CASSEGTGGRNTIYF.